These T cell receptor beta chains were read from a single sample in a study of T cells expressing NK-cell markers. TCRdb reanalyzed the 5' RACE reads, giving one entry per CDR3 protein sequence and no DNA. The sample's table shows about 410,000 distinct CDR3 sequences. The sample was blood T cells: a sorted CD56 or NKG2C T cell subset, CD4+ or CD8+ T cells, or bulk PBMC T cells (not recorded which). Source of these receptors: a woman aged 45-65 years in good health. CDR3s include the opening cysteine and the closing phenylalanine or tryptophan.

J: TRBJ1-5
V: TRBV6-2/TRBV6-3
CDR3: CASTDGGFQPQHF

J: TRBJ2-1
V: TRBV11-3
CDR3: CASSRIEGHNEQFF

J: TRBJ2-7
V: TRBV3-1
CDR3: CASSHPGLAGYEQYF

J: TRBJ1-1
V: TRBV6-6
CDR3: CASRPPRDLATEAFF

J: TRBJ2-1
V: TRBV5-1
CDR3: CASSWASLAGGYIEQFF

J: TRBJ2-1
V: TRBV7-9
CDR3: CASSSSGQSYNEQFF

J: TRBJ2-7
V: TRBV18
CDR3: CASSGTGGGEQYF

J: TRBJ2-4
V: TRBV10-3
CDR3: CAISEFRTSGRLAKNIQYF

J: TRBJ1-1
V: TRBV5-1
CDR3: CASSFNRETEAFF

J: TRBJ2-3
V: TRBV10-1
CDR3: CASSEQASTDTQYF

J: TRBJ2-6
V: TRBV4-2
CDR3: CASSRETSGTSGANVLTF

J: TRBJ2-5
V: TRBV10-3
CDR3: CAISESVRGRETQYF

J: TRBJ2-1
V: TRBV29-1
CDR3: CSVYGQESYNEQFF

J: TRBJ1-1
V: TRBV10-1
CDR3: CASSEGQLMNTEAFF

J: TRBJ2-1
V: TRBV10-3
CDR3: CAIMRAGDVDEQFF

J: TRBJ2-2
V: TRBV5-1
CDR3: CASSTGRRGQNTGELFF

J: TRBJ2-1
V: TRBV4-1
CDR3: CASSQETSGRWGEQFF

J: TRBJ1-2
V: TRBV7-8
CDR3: CASSSRDTKTRGGYTF

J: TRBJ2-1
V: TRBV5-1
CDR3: CASSLRLAGQGEQFF

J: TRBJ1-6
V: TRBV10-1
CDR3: CATQISYNSPLHF

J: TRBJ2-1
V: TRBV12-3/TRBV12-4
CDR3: CASSFRQGYNEQFF

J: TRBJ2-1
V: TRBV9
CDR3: CASSVSTGVNNEQFF

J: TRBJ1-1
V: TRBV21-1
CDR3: CASSWGGRLRNTEAFF

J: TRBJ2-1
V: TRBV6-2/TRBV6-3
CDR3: CASRAVSYNEQFF

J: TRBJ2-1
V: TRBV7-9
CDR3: CASSPAGGPSNEQFF

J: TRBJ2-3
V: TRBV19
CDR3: CASHGGNSLDTQYF

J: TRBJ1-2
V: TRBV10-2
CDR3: CASHGRGGSYGYTF

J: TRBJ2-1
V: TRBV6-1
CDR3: CASSPPPDAKQFF

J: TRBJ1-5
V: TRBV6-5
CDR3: CASSRTGVVSNQPQHF

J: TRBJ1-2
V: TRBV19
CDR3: CASSQTGRLEGYTF

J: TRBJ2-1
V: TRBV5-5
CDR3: CASGGQGAIDEQFF

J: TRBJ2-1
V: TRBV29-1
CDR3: CSVEDLGGGFSYNEQFF

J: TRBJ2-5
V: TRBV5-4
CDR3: CASSPGTSQETQYF

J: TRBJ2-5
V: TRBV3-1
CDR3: CASKPNSPGRRRETQYF

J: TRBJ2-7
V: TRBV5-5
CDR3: CASSSGYSVEQYF

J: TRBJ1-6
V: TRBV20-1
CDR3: CSAYTGSYNSPLHF

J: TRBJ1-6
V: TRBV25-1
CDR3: CASSVGTKDSPLHF

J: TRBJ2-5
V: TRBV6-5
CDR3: CASRELAGIETQYF

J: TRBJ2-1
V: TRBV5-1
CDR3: CASSLIGAGFDEQFF

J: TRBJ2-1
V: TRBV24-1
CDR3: CATSDLHEQFF

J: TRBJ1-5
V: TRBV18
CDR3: CASSPTGTGVGQPQHF

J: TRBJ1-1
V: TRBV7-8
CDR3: CASSLAGTNTEAFF